Sequencing of this TCR beta chain was carried out in a study of blood T cell repertoires in COVID-19. Study details: There were acute and convalescent COVID-19 samples, and they came from the United States, Italy and Spain. T cells, B-cell-depleted T cells, or PBMCs provided the cDNA or gDNA that served as material.

Per the original methods: Amplifying reference gene primers gave estimates of nucleated cell counts. Measured with immunoSEQ multiplex PCR; TCRdb has only the in-frame clones, and not every one. That table is the source of V, J and clone size, and D and trimming were worked out from the DNA. Here the sample spans under 100,000 clones, around 92% being singletons. V was shortened by 0 bases and J by 4 bases, with 8 bases between the two germline ends. The CDR3 has 14 residues. Germline V CDR1 and CDR2: SGHTS, YDEGEE. The sequencing sample was made of peripheral blood. The clonotype was recovered from a woman aged 60-70 years with active COVID-19. The chain combines TRBV5-8 with TRBJ1-5; D gene uncertain. The DNA for the CDR3 is TGTGCCAGCAGCTTGGGTAGCTTAAATCAGCCCCAGCATTTT. This codes for CASSLGSLNQPQHF.